The 10 T cell receptor beta chains presented below share a single source sample, sequenced in a study of OX40 agonist ivuxolimab in advanced cancers. Library prep was done by the immunoSEQ multiplex PCR assay. TCRdb holds this immuneACCESS table with in-frame rearrangements only. Some clones are missing; in checked studies, unresolved V genes explain under half, and the rest has no known cause. This sample holds 85,000 to 100,000 clones; around 94% were observed only once. Of the sample, about 0.17% falls within the top ten clones. Sequenced here: CD4+ or CD8+ T cells sorted from blood, sampled in a trial of the OX40 agonist ivuxolimab. The receptors stem from an adult with an advanced solid tumor such as melanoma, head and neck, liver or kidney cancer.

This chain joins TRBV7-9 and TRBJ2-3; the D gene is possibly TRBD1 (5 bases). The CDR3 consists of 14 residues. Germline CDR1 is SEHNR and CDR2 is FQNEAQ (reference sequence). CDR3 nucleotides: TGTGCAATGTCTGGGGCCCCTAGCACAGATACGCAGTATTTT. It translates to CAMSGAPSTDTQYF.

Regarding this clone: Other DNA sequences from this sample encode an identical CDR3 as well. The J gene is TRBJ2-7, the V gene TRBV6-5; possibly TRBD1 for D (5 bases). Germline CDR1 MNHEY, CDR2 SVGAGI. Trimming removed 5 bases from V and 3 bases from J, with 5 bases in between. The CDR3 runs to 11 residues. The CDR3, as DNA: TGTGCCAGCAGTAGGGGCTACGAGCAGTACTTC. Its protein product is CASSRGYEQYF.

The V call is TRBV9, the J call TRBJ2-1; D gene ambiguous. This CDR3 is built from 13 residues. The V gene's germline CDR1 is SGDLS and CDR2 YYNGEE. V was pared by 4 bases and J by 9 bases, with 14 bases between. In nucleotides, the CDR3 is TGTGCCAGCAGCCTCCGTCCAACCATTGAGCAGTTCTTC. Translated, it gives CASSLRPTIEQFF.

In DNA, the CDR3 is TGTGCCAGCTCACCGCGCGTCGGGGGCGATAATGAAAAACTGTTTTTT. Residues: CASSPRVGGDNEKLFF. V usage is TRBV18 and J usage is TRBJ1-4; weak D call: TRBD1 (6 bases). CDR1 and CDR2 from the germline V gene are KGHSH and LQKENI. V dropped 3 bases and J dropped 4 bases, with 15 bases sitting between them. The CDR3 length is 16 residues.

The chain has TRBV19 and TRBJ1-5, with D hard to call. The CDR3 runs to 14 residues. The V and J ends lost 3 bases and 1 base respectively, with 7 bases between them. Germline CDR1 reads LNHDA; CDR2 reads SQIVND (reference sequence). Here the CDR3 reads CASSIGMSNQPQHF. CDR3 coding DNA: TGTGCCAGTAGTATTGGGATGAGCAATCAGCCCCAGCATTTT.

The chain joins TRBV9 to TRBJ2-3; D not resolved. V lost 1 base and J lost 2, with 14 bases in between. The CDR3 extends over 16 amino acids. CDR1 is SGDLS and CDR2 is YYNGEE in the germline V gene. CDR3 in DNA: TGTGCCAGCAGCGTACAAAAGGGCCGATTCACAGATACGCAGTATTTT. It encodes CASSVQKGRFTDTQYF.

This chain connects TRBV5-4 to TRBJ2-3, with 9 bases fitting TRBD1. The CDR3 runs to 18 residues. The junction had 13 bases not matched to a gene; V was cut back by 1 base and J by 4 bases. Germline V gene data show CDR1 as SGHNT and CDR2 as YYREEE (reference sequence). The CDR3 loop reads CASSLRPSGQGLADTQYF. DNA for the CDR3: TGTGCCAGCAGCTTGCGACCTTCGGGACAGGGTTTAGCAGATACGCAGTATTTT.

The CDR3 sequence is CASSLVAGTGGRDTQYF. CDR3 DNA: TGTGCCAGCAGCTTAGTTGCAGGGACAGGGGGCAGAGATACGCAGTATTTT. The rearrangement links TRBV7-9 to TRBJ2-3, with 12 bases matching TRBD1. With V trimmed by 1 base and J by 5 bases, 7 bases remained unmatched. Germline V CDR1 and CDR2: SEHNR, FQNEAQ (reference sequence). The CDR3 is 17 residues long. Drawing the rest from reference TRBV7-9 and TRBJ2-3, the complete variable domain is DTGVSQNPRHKITKRGQNVTFRCDPISEHNRLYWYRQTLGQGPEFLTYFQNEAQLEKSRLLSDRFSAERPKGSFSTLEIQRTEQGDSAMYLCASSLVAGTGGRDTQYFGPGTRLTVL.

This rearrangement joins TRBV5-1 to TRBJ2-5; TRBD1 agrees at 9 bases. This CDR3 spans 16 amino acids. Trimming removed 4 bases from V and 4 bases from J; junction bases left unmatched: 11. Per germline, CDR1 SGHRS and CDR2 YFSETQ. The CDR3 sequence is CASSPIGQGIGETQYF. The CDR3 DNA reads as TGCGCCAGCAGCCCGATCGGACAGGGGATCGGAGAGACCCAGTACTTC.

J is TRBJ1-3 and V is TRBV4-3, with 9 bases identical to TRBD1. The CDR3 is made up of 18 amino acids. Germline-derived CDR1 and CDR2 are LGHNA and YSLEER. V gave up 5 bases and J gave up 0 bases; unmatched junction bases: 11. The CDR3 sequence is CASSRGQGFPLSGNTIYF. CDR3 DNA sequence: TGCGCCAGCAGCAGGGGACAGGGCTTTCCCCTCTCTGGAAACACCATATATTTT.